The entry below describes one TCR beta chain. Libraries were prepared by immunoSEQ multiplex PCR; TCRdb keeps only in-frame clonotypes and omits some of them. The table shows approximately 24,000 clones, with about two thirds occurring only once. This entry comes from a study of cytotoxic CD8 clonotypes in ibrutinib-treated CLL. V was clipped by 0 bases and J by 10 bases, with 16 bases between them. The CDR3 spans 15 residues. Germline loops: CDR1 GTSNPN, CDR2 SVGIG (reference sequence). The chain has TRBV30 and TRBJ1-6; D uncertain. Material: PBMCs, obtained at disease progression, from a patient treated with ibrutinib. The sequence was collected from a human donor with chronic lymphocytic leukemia. CDR3 sequence reads: CAWSVYRTAYSPLHF. CDR3 in DNA: TGTGCCTGGAGTGTATATAGAACTGCTTACTCACCCCTCCACTTT. Drawing the rest from reference TRBV30 and TRBJ1-6, the complete variable domain is SQTIHQWPATLVQPVGSPLSLECTVEGTSNPNLYWYRQAAGRGLQLLFYSVGIGQISSEVPQNLSASRPQDRQFILSSKKLLLSDSGFYLCAWSVYRTAYSPLHFGNGTRLTVT.